The clone carrying this T cell receptor (beta chain) has a handful of counts. What it binds is unknown. Specified treatment: oral pan-JAK inhibitor, 5-10 mg twice daily. The data were obtained in a study of CD8+ T cells in alopecia areata. Study results and caveats: For lesional scalp, especially alopecia totalis/universalis, clonality was higher than in normal scalp.

TCR sequencing used cDNA made by reverse transcription of extracted RNA. The method was immunoSEQ multiplex PCR; TCRdb's version includes in-frame clones alone and lacks a portion of them. There are more than 100,000 clones in the sample; 70% to 90% occur only once, and more than 9.5% lies in the top ten. The germline CDR1 and CDR2 sequences are MGHRA and YSYEKL. CDR3 length: 18 amino acids. Losses at the gene ends were 3 bases for V and 4 bases for J; bases not matched to a gene: 10. This clonotype was sampled from a human donor with alopecia areata. The rearrangement links TRBV4-1 to TRBJ2-3; 13 bases map to TRBD2. This specimen consisted of CD8+ T cells sorted from blood, obtained at week 34, from a patient treated with tofacitinib. The CDR3 reads CASSQPSTSGGSADTQYF. The CDR3 DNA follows: TGCGCCAGCAGCCAGCCTTCGACTAGCGGGGGGTCTGCAGATACGCAGTATTTT.